This passage covers 18 T cell receptor beta chains from one sample sequenced in a study of shared clonotypes between healthy human individuals. TCRdb keeps only in-frame clones here, not all; method: immunoSEQ multiplex PCR. The sample holds 400,000 to 550,000 clones, around three quarters seen once. Specimen: PBMCs. These receptors originate from a woman in her forties in good health. Some clones in this sample may be carry-over from other donors' samples.

This clone has at least ten counts. The same CDR3 also results from other DNA sequences found in this sample. CDR3 nucleotides: TGTGCCAGCAAGGGGCCCAACACTGAAGCTTTCTTT. Its protein is CASKGPNTEAFF. This chain connects TRBV28 to TRBJ1-1; D is perhaps TRBD1 (5 bases). V gave up 7 bases and J gave up 2 bases, with 8 bases separating them. Germline V lookup: CDR1 MDHEN, CDR2 SYDVKM. The CDR3 is 12 residues long.

The count of this clone is one. V is TRBV27 and J is TRBJ1-3, with a possible D match to TRBD1 (6 bases). CDR3 length: 17 amino acids. V lost 5 bases and J lost 5, with 22 bases in between. Germline CDR1 MNHEY, CDR2 SMNVEV (reference sequence). The CDR3 DNA sequence: TGTGCCAGCAGTAAATCCTCCGGGACAATCTTTAGAAACACCATATATTTT. Encoded protein: CASSKSSGTIFRNTIYF.

The chain recombines TRBV18 with TRBJ2-2; D is tentatively TRBD1 or TRBD2 (6 bases each). V dropped 6 bases and J dropped 2 bases, with 16 bases sitting between them. The germline V gene has CDR1 KGHSH and CDR2 LQKENI. This CDR3 is 16 amino acids long. CDR3 coding DNA: TGTGCCAGCTCCCCCCTGGGGGGCCTAAACACCGGGGAGCTGTTTTTT. As protein: CASSPLGGLNTGELFF.

In its sample, this clone was seen a few times. The DNA for the CDR3 is TGCGCCAGCAGCCCTCAAGTTAGACTAGCGGGAGGCAATGAGCAGTTCTTC. It specifies CASSPQVRLAGGNEQFF. This chain uses TRBV4-1 with TRBJ2-1; 13 bases map to TRBD2. This CDR3 has 17 residues. The junction had 9 bases not matched to a gene; V was cut back by 4 bases and J by 6 bases. In germline, CDR1 is MGHRA, CDR2 YSYEKL.

A remark on this clone: A junction boundary mismatches the germline segment, possibly from a read error. The genes are TRBV7-7 and TRBJ2-5, with D maybe TRBD1 (6 bases). The CDR3 runs to 14 residues. Germline V gives CDR1 SSHAT, CDR2 FNYEAQ (reference sequence). In DNA form, the CDR3 reads TGTGCTAGCAGCCCGCAGGGGTTCGGAGAGACCCAGTACTTC. The encoded protein is CASSPQGFGETQYF.

The chain is built from TRBV11-2 and TRBJ1-1; D is undetermined. In germline, CDR1 is SGHAT, CDR2 FQNNGV. This CDR3 region has 14 residues. Trimming stripped 6 bases from V and 1 base from J, with 12 bases between. Here the CDR3 reads CASRYSRENTEAFF. For the CDR3, the DNA is TGTGCCAGCAGATATTCCCGGGAGAACACTGAAGCTTTCTTT.

This chain connects TRBV5-1 to TRBJ1-5, with unresolved D. Germline CDR1 reads SGHRS; CDR2 reads YFSETQ. The CDR3 contains 15 residues. V lost 0 bases, J lost 0 bases, and 7 bases lay in between. The DNA for the CDR3 is TGCGCCAGCAGCTTGGATGGGGATAGCAATCAGCCCCAGCATTTT. Encoded protein: CASSLDGDSNQPQHF. The complete variable domain, with remaining parts taken from reference TRBV5-1 and TRBJ1-5, reads KAGVTQTPRYLIKTRGQQVTLSCSPISGHRSVSWYQQTPGQGLQFLFEYFSETQRNKGNFPGRFSGRQFSNSRSEMNVSTLELGDSALYLCASSLDGDSNQPQHFGDGTRLSIL.

This rearrangement joins TRBV7-7 to TRBJ2-1; D is ambiguous. The CDR3 runs 13 residues. Germline assignment: CDR1 SSHAT and CDR2 FNYEAQ (reference sequence). V was shortened by 1 base and J by 8 bases, with 9 bases between the two germline ends. The CDR3 coding sequence is TGTGCCAGCAGCTTAGGCCTAGGCGATGAGCAGTTCTTC. The encoded protein is CASSLGLGDEQFF. The full variable domain, completed using reference TRBV7-7 and TRBJ2-1, is GAGVSQSPRYKVTKRGQDVTLRCDPISSHATLYWYQQALGQGPEFLTYFNYEAQPDKSGLPSDRFSAERPEGSISTLTIQRTEQRDSAMYRCASSLGLGDEQFFGPGTRLTVL.

In its sample, this clone was seen a few times. The V call is TRBV16, the J call TRBJ1-1; 7 positions agree with TRBD1. Unmatched junction bases numbered 8, after V lost 4 bases and J lost 3 bases. This CDR3 comprises 15 residues. CDR1 KGHSY and CDR2 FQNENV come from the germline V gene. The CDR3 here is CASSRDRAQDTEAFF. The CDR3 region has the DNA TGTGCCAGCAGCCGAGACAGGGCCCAGGACACTGAAGCTTTCTTT.

This rearrangement joins TRBV28 to TRBJ2-3; TRBD1 is a possible D gene (5 bases). V gave up 5 bases and J gave up 0 bases, with 9 bases separating them. The CDR3 has 14 amino acids. Germline CDR1 MDHEN, CDR2 SYDVKM. For the CDR3, the DNA is TGTGCCAGCAGTCTAGGGGCTAGCACAGATACGCAGTATTTT. Residues: CASSLGASTDTQYF.

This sequence joins TRBV27 and TRBJ2-7; 8 nucleotides match TRBD2. Germline CDR1 is MNHEY and CDR2 is SMNVEV (reference sequence). The V and J ends lost 6 bases and 4 bases, in that order; junction bases with no gene match: 8. The CDR3 is made up of 14 amino acids. CDR3 nucleotides: TGTGCCAGCAGCTATAGCGGGGAATTTTACGAGCAGTACTTC. Translation: CASSYSGEFYEQYF.

The rearrangement joins TRBV9 to TRBJ1-2; D is uncertain. The germline CDR1 and CDR2 sequences are SGDLS and YYNGEE. This CDR3 contains 15 residues. The V end lost 0 bases, the J end lost 0 bases, and 9 bases lay between the germline ends. The CDR3 nucleotides are TGTGCCAGCAGCGTAGGGATATTTACTAACTATGGCTACACCTTC. Protein product: CASSVGIFTNYGYTF. Full variable domain (remainder filled in from reference TRBV9 and TRBJ1-2): DSGVTQTPKHLITATGQRVTLRCSPRSGDLSVYWYQQSLDQGLQFLIQYYNGEERAKGNILERFSAQQFPDLHSELNLSSLELGDSALYFCASSVGIFTNYGYTFGSGTRLTVV.

The genes are TRBV15 and TRBJ1-1; D perhaps matches TRBD1 (5 bases). The CDR3 runs to 13 residues. Germline CDR1 is LNHNV and CDR2 is YYDKDF (reference sequence). Trimming stripped 3 bases from V and 6 bases from J, with 11 bases between. CDR3 sequence (DNA): TGTGCCACCAGCAGTTTTTTGGGGCCTGAAGCTTTCTTT. It is translated as CATSSFLGPEAFF.

V is TRBV28 and J is TRBJ1-1; D remains ambiguous. Trimming removed 3 bases at V and 4 bases at J, with 12 bases between. Germline-derived CDR1 and CDR2 are MDHEN and SYDVKM. There are 14 residues in the CDR3. As DNA, the CDR3 is TGTGCCAGCAGTTTTGGCCGGGAGGTCACTGAAGCTTTCTTT. Protein sequence: CASSFGREVTEAFF.

This chain uses TRBV2 with TRBJ2-3; the D is unclear. CDR3 length equals 13 residues. CDR1 and CDR2 from the germline V gene are SNHLY and FYNNEI. Trimming left V 3 bases short and J 9 bases short, with 13 bases between. The CDR3 DNA reads TGTGCCAGCAGTGAGATCGGTTGGAAAACGCAGTATTTT. It codes for CASSEIGWKTQYF.

The rearrangement uses TRBV5-1 and TRBJ2-5; 9 nucleotides align to TRBD1. Germline assignment: CDR1 SGHRS and CDR2 YFSETQ. V gave up 3 bases and J gave up 4 bases; unmatched junction bases: 19. The CDR3 loop spans 19 amino acids. The CDR3 nucleotides are TGCGCCAGCAGCTCCCCGGGACAGGGATGGACCCTCGACGGAGAGACCCAGTACTTC. Translation gives CASSSPGQGWTLDGETQYF. Supplemented by reference TRBV5-1 and TRBJ2-5, the full variable domain reads KAGVTQTPRYLIKTRGQQVTLSCSPISGHRSVSWYQQTPGQGLQFLFEYFSETQRNKGNFPGRFSGRQFSNSRSEMNVSTLELGDSALYLCASSSPGQGWTLDGETQYFGPGTRLLVL.

The chain links TRBV6-5 to TRBJ2-2, with D unclear. Germline values: CDR1 MNHEY, CDR2 SVGAGI. Trimming removed 2 bases at V and 1 base at J, with 8 bases between. The CDR3 is 15 amino acids. The CDR3: CASSYTYQNTGELFF. The CDR3 nucleotides are TGTGCCAGCAGTTACACATACCAGAACACCGGGGAGCTGTTTTTT.

V and J are TRBV2 and TRBJ1-2; tentative D call: TRBD1 (6 bases). The CDR3 spans 15 residues. Trimming took 6 bases from V and 6 from J, leaving 20 bases between them. The V gene's germline CDR1 is SNHLY and CDR2 FYNNEI. CDR3 nucleotide sequence: TGTGCCAGCAGGAGGACCGGGACGGGGGGCAATGGCTACACCTTC. The encoded protein is CASRRTGTGGNGYTF.